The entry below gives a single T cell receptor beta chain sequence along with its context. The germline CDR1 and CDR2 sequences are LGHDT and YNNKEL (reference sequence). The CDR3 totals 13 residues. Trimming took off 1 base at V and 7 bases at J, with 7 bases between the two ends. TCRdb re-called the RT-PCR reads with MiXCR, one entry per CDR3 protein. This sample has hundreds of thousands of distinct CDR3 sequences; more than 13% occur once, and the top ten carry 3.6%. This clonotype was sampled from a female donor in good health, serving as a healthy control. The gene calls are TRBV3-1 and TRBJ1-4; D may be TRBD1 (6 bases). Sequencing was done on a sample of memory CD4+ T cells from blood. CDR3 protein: CASSQGTVEKLFF. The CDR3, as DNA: TGTGCCAGCAGCCAAGGGACAGTTGAAAAACTGTTTTTT.